This entry lists 5 T cell receptor beta chains sequenced from one sample in a study of cytomegalovirus exposure and HLA in healthy donors. Researchers ran the PCR with 60 Vbeta and 13 Jbeta primers. Some clones are missing from TCRdb's copy, which holds only in-frame ones; the method was immunoSEQ multiplex PCR. Of 130,000 or so clones in the sample, around 74% were seen once. Material: PBMCs. The receptors here all came from a man aged 40-50 years in good health and CMV-seropositive.

This chain links TRBV18 with TRBJ1-4, with 8 bases that match TRBD1. V lost 3 bases, J lost 5 bases, and 2 bases stayed unmatched. This CDR3 spans 14 amino acids. Germline-derived CDR1 and CDR2 are KGHSH and LQKENI. This CDR3 is CASSPGQVNEKLFF. The CDR3 nucleotides are TGTGCCAGCTCACCGGGACAGGTGAATGAAAAACTGTTTTTT.

The rearrangement links TRBV19 to TRBJ1-2, with 8 bases that match TRBD1. Germline V gene sequence: CDR1 LNHDA, CDR2 SQIVND (reference sequence). V dropped 4 bases and J dropped 9; count of bases not matched to a gene: 16. This CDR3 has 16 amino acids. In DNA form, the CDR3 reads TGTGCCAGTAGTACCCTTACGGACAGGGTTAATAATAGCTACACCTTC. Encoded protein: CASSTLTDRVNNSYTF.

The chain joins TRBV27 to TRBJ2-7; D is undetermined. V dropped 0 bases and J dropped 2 bases, with 17 bases sitting between them. Germline assignment: CDR1 MNHEY and CDR2 SMNVEV (reference sequence). The CDR3 totals 17 residues. The CDR3 loop is CASSLSTLPRNAYEQYF. CDR3 sequence (DNA): TGTGCCAGCAGTTTATCGACACTTCCCCGAAATGCCTACGAGCAGTACTTC.

The V gene is TRBV19, the J gene TRBJ1-6; no clear D. The CDR3 length is 16 residues. Trimming took 7 bases from V and 7 from J, leaving 20 bases between them. Germline CDR1 LNHDA, CDR2 SQIVND (reference sequence). CDR3 sequence (DNA): TGTGCCAGTATCGAAACGGCGGGCAGCCTAAATTCACCCCTCCACTTT. This gives the protein CASIETAGSLNSPLHF.

This chain uses TRBV19 with TRBJ2-4; D unresolved. Per germline, CDR1 LNHDA and CDR2 SQIVND (reference sequence). V lost 0 bases and J 15 bases, leaving 15 bases between the germline ends. The CDR3 is 13 residues long. CDR3 loop: CASSIEGRPRRYF. The CDR3 DNA is TGTGCCAGTAGTATAGAAGGCAGGCCCAGGCGGTACTTC. Supplemented by reference TRBV19 and TRBJ2-4, the full variable domain reads DGGITQSPKYLFRKEGQNVTLSCEQNLNHDAMYWYRQDPGQGLRLIYYSQIVNDFQKGDIAEGYSVSREKKESFPLTVTSAQKNPTAFYLCASSIEGRPRRYFGAGTRLSVL.